This TCR beta chain was observed in a study of early T cells in non-severe SARS-CoV-2 infection. Turning to the study itself: Unsorted whole blood bulk RNA was sequenced, with unpaired chains.

MiXCR, applied by TCRdb to the 5' RACE reads, yields one record per CDR3 protein. The profile covers 100,000 to 150,000 distinct CDR3 sequences, with 14% to 15% appearing a single time and 20% to 25% taken by the ten largest. This clonotype was counted a few times. The V gene end was trimmed by 3 bases and the J gene end by 8 bases; junction bases not matched to a gene: 14. This CDR3 is 17 amino acids long. CDR1 SGHAT and CDR2 FQNNGV come from the germline V gene. This TCR derives from an adult who was a healthcare worker with PCR-confirmed SARS-CoV-2 infection or an uninfected control (not recorded which). The V and J genes are TRBV11-2 and TRBJ2-3, with TRBD2 matching 10 bases. Sequences were obtained from whole blood. The CDR3 nucleotides read TGTGCCAGCAGCTTTGGTAGGGGGACTAGCGCCTCCGGTACGCAGTATTTT. Protein sequence: CASSFGRGTSASGTQYF.